This note documents a single TCR beta chain sequence. This specimen comes from a study of blood T cell repertoires in COVID-19. Study background: The cDNA or gDNA used as material had been derived from T cells, B-cell-depleted T cells, or PBMCs.

Method: immunoSEQ multiplex PCR; TCRdb's copy keeps in-frame clones and lacks some. The sample yields approximately 300,000 clones, around 88% seen once. V was pared by 3 bases and J by 2 bases, with 14 bases between. CDR1 is DFQATT and CDR2 is SNEGSKA in the germline V gene (reference sequence). The CDR3 covers 14 residues. The genes are TRBV20-1 and TRBJ2-7; D possibly corresponds to TRBD1 (5 bases). Material for sequencing was peripheral blood. The source of this sequence is a middle-aged man with acute or convalescent COVID-19. CDR3: CSASMSGPAYEQYF. As DNA, the CDR3 is TGCAGTGCTAGTATGTCAGGGCCCGCCTACGAGCAGTACTTC.